This T cell receptor beta chain was recorded in a study of control samples from healthy donors and cancer patients. Germline CDR1 LNHNV, CDR2 YYDKDF (reference sequence). With V trimmed by 2 bases and J by 5 bases, 6 bases remained unmatched. The CDR3 totals 15 residues. Profiled with immunoSEQ multiplex PCR; TCRdb holds only in-frame clones, not every one. The sample carries approximately 58,000 clones, 87% recorded once. The sequenced sample consisted of PBMCs. The receptor was isolated from a woman in her fifties or sixties with lung cancer. The chain combines TRBV15 with TRBJ2-5; 9 bases match TRBD1. The DNA for the CDR3 is TGTGCCACCAGCAGACCCGGGACAGGGCACGAGACCCAGTACTTC. This sequence encodes CATSRPGTGHETQYF.